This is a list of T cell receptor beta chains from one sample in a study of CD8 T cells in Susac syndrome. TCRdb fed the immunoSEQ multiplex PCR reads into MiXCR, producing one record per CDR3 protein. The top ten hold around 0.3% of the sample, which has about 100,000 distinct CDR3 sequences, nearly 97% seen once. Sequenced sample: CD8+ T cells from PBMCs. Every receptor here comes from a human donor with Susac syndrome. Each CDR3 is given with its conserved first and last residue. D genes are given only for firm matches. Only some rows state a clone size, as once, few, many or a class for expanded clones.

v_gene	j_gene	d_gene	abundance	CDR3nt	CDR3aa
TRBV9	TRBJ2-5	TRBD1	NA	TGTGCCAGCAGTCTTGACAGGGGCGAAGAGACCCAGTACTTC	CASSLDRGEETQYF
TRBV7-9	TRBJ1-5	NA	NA	TGTGCCAGCAGCTTAGCGGGGGAGAAGCCCCAGCATTTT	CASSLAGEKPQHF
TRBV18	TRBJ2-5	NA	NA	TGTGCCAGCTCACCTTCGGGGCTACAAGAGACCCAGTACTTC	CASSPSGLQETQYF
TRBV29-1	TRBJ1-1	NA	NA	TGCAGCGTTGTTGGAGGGAGGGGAACTGAAGCTTTCTTT	CSVVGGRGTEAFF
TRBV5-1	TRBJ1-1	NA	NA	TGCGCCAGCAGCTTGGAGCCGAGCAACCAAGCTTTCTTT	CASSLEPSNQAFF
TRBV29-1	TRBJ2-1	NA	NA	TGCAGCGTGCCAAAGACTAGTACTGAGCAGTTCTTC	CSVPKTSTEQFF
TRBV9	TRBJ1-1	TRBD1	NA	TGTGCCAGCAGCGCCAGGGACAGCGTTAACACTGAAGCTTTCTTT	CASSARDSVNTEAFF
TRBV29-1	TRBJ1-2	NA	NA	TGCAGCGTTTCCAACGGGCCCACAGGAGATGGCTACACCTTC	CSVSNGPTGDGYTF
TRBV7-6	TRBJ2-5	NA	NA	TGTGCCAGCAGCTCCCCACACGGGACAGAGACCCAGTACTTC	CASSSPHGTETQYF
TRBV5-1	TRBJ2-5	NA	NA	TGCGCCAGCAGCTCCCTCCAAGAGACCCAGTACTTC	CASSSLQETQYF
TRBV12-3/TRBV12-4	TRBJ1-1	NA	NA	TGTGCCAGCACTCAGAGGCCCTCTGAAGCTTTCTTT	CASTQRPSEAFF
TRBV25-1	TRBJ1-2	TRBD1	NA	TGTGCCAGCAGTACCACAGGGGGCCCTGGCTACACCTTC	CASSTTGGPGYTF
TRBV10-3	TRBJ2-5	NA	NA	TGTGCCATCAGTGGGACAGCTCAAGAGACCCAGTACTTC	CAISGTAQETQYF
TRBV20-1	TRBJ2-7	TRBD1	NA	TGCAGTGCCGCAACGGACAGGACGTACGAGCAGTACTTC	CSAATDRTYEQYF
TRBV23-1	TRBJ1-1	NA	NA	TGCGCCAGCAGCCCCGGGAGTCTTGACACTGAAGCTTTCTTT	CASSPGSLDTEAFF
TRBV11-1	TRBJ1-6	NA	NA	TGTGCCAAAACGACGCGGGGAGAGAGGGATTCACCCCTCCACTTT	CAKTTRGERDSPLHF
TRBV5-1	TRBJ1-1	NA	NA	TGCGCCAGCAGCTTCGACAGAATTGGGGCTTTCTTT	CASSFDRIGAFF
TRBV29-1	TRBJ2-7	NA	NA	TGCAGCGTTGAAACTATGAACAGGGAATCCTACGAGCAGTACTTC	CSVETMNRESYEQYF
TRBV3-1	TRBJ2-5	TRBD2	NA	TGTGCCAGCAGCTACGGGGGGGCGTCGGAGACCCAGTACTTC	CASSYGGASETQYF
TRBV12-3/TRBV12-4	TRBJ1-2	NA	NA	TGTGCCAGCAGTCCTAAGACAGGAGCCGCCTATGGCTACACCTTC	CASSPKTGAAYGYTF
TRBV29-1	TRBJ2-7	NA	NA	TGCAGCGTTGAGGCGGCTAGCGCGACCTCCTACGAGCAGTACTTC	CSVEAASATSYEQYF
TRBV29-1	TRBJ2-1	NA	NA	TGCAGCGTTTCCATAAACAATGAGCAGTTCTTC	CSVSINNEQFF
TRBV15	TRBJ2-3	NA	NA	TGTGCCACCAGCAGAGATCGGGGAACACCCAAGGCGCAGTATTTT	CATSRDRGTPKAQYF
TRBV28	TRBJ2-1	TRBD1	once	TGTGCCAGCAACCCCTTAAGGGGACAGCTCTACAATGAGCAGTTCTTC	CASNPLRGQLYNEQFF